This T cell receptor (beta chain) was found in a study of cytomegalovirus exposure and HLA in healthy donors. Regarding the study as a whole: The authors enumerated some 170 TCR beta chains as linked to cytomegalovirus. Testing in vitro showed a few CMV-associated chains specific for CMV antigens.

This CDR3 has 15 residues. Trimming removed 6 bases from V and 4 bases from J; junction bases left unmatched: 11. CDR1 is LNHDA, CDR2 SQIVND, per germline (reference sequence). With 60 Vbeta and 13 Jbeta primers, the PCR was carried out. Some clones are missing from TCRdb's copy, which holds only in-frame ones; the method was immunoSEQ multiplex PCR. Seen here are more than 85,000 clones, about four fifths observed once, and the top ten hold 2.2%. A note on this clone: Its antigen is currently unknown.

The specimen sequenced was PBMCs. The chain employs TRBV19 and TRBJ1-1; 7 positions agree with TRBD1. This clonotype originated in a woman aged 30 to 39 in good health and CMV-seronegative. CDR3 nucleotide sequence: TGTGCCAGTAGCGACTCGAGGGGGCGAGTCACTGAAGCTTTCTTT. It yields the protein CASSDSRGRVTEAFF.